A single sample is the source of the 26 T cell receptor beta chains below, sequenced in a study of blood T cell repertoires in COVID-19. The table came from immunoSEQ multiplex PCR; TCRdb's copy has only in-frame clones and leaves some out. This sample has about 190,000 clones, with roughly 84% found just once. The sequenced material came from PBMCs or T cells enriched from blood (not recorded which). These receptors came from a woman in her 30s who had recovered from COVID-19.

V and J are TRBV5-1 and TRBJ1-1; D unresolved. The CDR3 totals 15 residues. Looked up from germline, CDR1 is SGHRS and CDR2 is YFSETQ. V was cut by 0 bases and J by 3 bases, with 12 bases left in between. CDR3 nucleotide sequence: TGCGCCAGCAGCTTGGGAGGAGGGTTGGACACTGAAGCTTTCTTT. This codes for CASSLGGGLDTEAFF.

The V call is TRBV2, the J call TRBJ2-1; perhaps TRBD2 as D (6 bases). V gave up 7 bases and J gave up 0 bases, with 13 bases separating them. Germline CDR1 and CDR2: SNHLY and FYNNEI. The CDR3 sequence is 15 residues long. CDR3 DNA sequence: TGTGCCAGCACCTTGGACGGGAGCTCCTACAATGAGCAGTTCTTC. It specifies CASTLDGSSYNEQFF.

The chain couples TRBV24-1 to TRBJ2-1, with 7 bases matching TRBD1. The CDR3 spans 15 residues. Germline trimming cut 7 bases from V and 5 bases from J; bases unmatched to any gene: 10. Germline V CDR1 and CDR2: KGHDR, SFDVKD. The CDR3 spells CATRSKGAAHNEQFF. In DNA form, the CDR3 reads TGTGCCACCAGGTCCAAGGGGGCAGCCCACAATGAGCAGTTCTTC.

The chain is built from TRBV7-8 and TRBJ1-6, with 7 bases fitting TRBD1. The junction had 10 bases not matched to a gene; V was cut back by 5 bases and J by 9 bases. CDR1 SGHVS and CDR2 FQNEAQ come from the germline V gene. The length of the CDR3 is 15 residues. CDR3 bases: TGTGCCAGCAGCCCCTTCGGCAGGGGGTTTTCACCCCTCCACTTT. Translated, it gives CASSPFGRGFSPLHF.

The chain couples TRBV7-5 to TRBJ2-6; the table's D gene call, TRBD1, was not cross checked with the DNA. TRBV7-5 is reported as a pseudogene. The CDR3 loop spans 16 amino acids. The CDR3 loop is CARTVTPGSGANVLTF. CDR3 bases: TGTGCCAGAACCGTAACCCCAGGCTCTGGGGCCAACGTCCTGACTTTC.

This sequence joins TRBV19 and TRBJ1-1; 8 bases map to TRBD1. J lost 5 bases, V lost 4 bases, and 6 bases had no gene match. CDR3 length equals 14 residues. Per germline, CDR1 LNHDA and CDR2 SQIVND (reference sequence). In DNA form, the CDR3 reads TGTGCCAGTAGTAGAGGACAGGGAAGAACTGAAGCTTTCTTT. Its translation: CASSRGQGRTEAFF.

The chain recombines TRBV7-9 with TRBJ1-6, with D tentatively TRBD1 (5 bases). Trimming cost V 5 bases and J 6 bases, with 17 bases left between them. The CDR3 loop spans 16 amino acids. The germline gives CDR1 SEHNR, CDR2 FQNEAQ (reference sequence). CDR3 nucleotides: TGTGCCAGCAGCGCGGGGGGGGACGGAGTTAATTCACCCCTCCACTTT. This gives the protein CASSAGGDGVNSPLHF.

The CDR3 loop is CASSLGRGGRQYNEQFF. CDR3 bases: TGTGCCAGCAGCTTAGGTCGCGGGGGGCGGCAGTACAATGAGCAGTTCTTC. The V call is TRBV7-3, the J call TRBJ2-1; 8 positions agree with TRBD2. Germline trimming cut 2 bases from V and 4 bases from J; bases unmatched to any gene: 10. Germline-derived CDR1 and CDR2 are SGHTA and FQGTGA. This CDR3 spans 17 amino acids. The full variable domain, completed using reference TRBV7-3 and TRBJ2-1, is GAGVSQTPSNKVTEKGKYVELRCDPISGHTALYWYRQSLGQGPEFLIYFQGTGAADDSGLPNDRFFAVRPEGSVSTLKIQRTERGDSAVYLCASSLGRGGRQYNEQFFGPGTRLTVL.

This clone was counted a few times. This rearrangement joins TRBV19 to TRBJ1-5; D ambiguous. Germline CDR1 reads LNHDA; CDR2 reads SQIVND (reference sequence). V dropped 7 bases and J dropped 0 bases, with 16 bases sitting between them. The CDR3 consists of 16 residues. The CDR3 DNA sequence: TGTGCCAGTAAGAGGTCGGCGGTGGATAGCAATCAGCCCCAGCATTTT. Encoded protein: CASKRSAVDSNQPQHF.

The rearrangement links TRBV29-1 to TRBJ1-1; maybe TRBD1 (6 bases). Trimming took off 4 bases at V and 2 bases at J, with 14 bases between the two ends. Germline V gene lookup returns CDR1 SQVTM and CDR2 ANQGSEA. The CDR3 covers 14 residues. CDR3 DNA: TGCAGCGTTGTACGTGACAGGACCAACACTGAAGCTTTCTTT. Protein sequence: CSVVRDRTNTEAFF.

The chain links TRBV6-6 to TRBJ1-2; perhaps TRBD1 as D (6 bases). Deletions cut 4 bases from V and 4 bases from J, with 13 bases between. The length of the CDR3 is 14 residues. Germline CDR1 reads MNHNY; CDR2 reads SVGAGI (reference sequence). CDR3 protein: CASSSLGGAYGYTF. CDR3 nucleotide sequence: TGTGCCAGCAGTTCCCTGGGGGGGGCCTATGGCTACACCTTC.

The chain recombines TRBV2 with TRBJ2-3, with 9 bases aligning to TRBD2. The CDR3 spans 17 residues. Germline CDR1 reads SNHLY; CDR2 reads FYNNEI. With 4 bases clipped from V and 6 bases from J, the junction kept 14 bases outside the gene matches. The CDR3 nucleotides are TGTGCCAGCAGTGCTATACTGGGACTAGCCGGGCTGGATACGCAGTATTTT. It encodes CASSAILGLAGLDTQYF.

The CDR3 loop is CASSQRGSGRSSYNEQFF. The CDR3 nucleotides read TGTGCCAGCAGCCAACGCGGGAGCGGGCGGAGCTCCTACAATGAGCAGTTCTTC. The V call is TRBV3-1 (or the pseudogene TRBV3-2), the J call TRBJ2-1; TRBD2 agrees at 7 bases. Unmatched junction bases numbered 10, after V lost 2 bases and J lost 0 bases. This CDR3 region has 18 residues. Germline V gives CDR1 LGHDT, CDR2 YNNKEL (reference sequence).

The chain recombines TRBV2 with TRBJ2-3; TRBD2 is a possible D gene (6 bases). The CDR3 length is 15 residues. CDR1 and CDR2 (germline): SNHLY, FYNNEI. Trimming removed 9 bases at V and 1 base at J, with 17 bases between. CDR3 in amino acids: CASIKDYSGTDTQYF. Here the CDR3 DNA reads TGTGCCAGTATAAAGGACTACTCGGGCACAGATACGCAGTATTTT. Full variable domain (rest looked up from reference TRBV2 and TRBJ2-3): EPEVTQTPSHQVTQMGQEVILRCVPISNHLYFYWYRQILGQKVEFLVSFYNNEISEKSEIFDDQFSVERPDGSNFTLKIRSTKLEDSAMYFCASIKDYSGTDTQYFGPGTRLTVL.

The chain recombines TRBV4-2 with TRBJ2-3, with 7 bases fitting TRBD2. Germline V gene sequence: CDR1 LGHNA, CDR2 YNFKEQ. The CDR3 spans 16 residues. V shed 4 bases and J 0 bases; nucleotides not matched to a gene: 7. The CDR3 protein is CASSRTLATSTDTQYF. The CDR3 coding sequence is TGTGCCAGCAGCCGGACACTAGCGACTAGCACAGATACGCAGTATTTT.

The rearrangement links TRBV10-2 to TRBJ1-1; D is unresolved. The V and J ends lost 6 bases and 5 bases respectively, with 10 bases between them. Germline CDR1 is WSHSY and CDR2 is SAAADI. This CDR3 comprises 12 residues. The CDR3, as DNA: TGCGCCAGCAGGATCGGAGGGACTGAAGCTTTCTTT. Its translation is CASRIGGTEAFF.

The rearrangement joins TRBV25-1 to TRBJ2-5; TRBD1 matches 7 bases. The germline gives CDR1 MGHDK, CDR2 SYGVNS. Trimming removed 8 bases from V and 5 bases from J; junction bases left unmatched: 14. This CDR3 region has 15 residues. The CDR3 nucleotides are TGTGCCAGCGCGCTGTCAGGGGGTCTGGAGGAGACCCAGTACTTC. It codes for CASALSGGLEETQYF.

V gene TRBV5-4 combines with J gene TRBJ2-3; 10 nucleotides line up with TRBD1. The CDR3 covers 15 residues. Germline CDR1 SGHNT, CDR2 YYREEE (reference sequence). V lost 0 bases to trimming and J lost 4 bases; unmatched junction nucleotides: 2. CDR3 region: CASSLDGTGADTQYF. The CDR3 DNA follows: TGTGCCAGCAGCTTGGACGGGACAGGGGCAGATACGCAGTATTTT.

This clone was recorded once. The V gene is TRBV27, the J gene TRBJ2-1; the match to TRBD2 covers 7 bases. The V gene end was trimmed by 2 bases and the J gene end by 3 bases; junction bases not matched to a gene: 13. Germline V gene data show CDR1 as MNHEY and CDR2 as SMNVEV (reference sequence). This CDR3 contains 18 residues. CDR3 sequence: CASSLVSRGREGYNEQFF. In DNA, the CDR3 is TGTGCCAGCAGTTTAGTCTCCCGAGGGAGGGAGGGCTACAATGAGCAGTTCTTC.

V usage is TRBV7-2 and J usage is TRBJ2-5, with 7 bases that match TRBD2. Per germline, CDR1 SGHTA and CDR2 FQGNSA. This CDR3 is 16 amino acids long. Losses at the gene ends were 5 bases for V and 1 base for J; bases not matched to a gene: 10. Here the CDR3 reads CASSPRASGRQETQYF. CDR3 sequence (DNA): TGTGCCAGCAGCCCACGGGCTAGCGGACGCCAAGAGACCCAGTACTTC.

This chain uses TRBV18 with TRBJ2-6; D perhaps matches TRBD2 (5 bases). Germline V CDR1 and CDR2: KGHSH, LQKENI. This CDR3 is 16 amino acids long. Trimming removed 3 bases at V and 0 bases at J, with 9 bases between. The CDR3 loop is CASSPGRLSGANVLTF. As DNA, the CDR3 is TGTGCCAGCTCACCTGGGAGACTCTCTGGGGCCAACGTCCTGACTTTC.

The CDR3: CASSYGGPEGTEAFF. CDR3 coding DNA: TGTGCCAGCAGCTACGGAGGGCCCGAGGGCACTGAAGCTTTCTTT. The chain is built from TRBV9 and TRBJ1-1; D call uncertain. Germline V gene data show CDR1 as SGDLS and CDR2 as YYNGEE. V was shortened by 4 bases and J by 4 bases, with 17 bases between the two germline ends. The CDR3 is 15 residues long.

CDR3 amino acids: CASSPPGRDQPQHF. The CDR3 DNA reads as TGTGCCAGCAGCCCCCCCGGGAGAGATCAGCCCCAGCATTTT. The chain combines TRBV3-1 (or the pseudogene TRBV3-2) with TRBJ1-5; D is unclear. Germline CDR1 is LGHDT and CDR2 is YNNKEL (reference sequence). Trimming left V 4 bases short and J 5 bases short, with 12 bases between. This CDR3 contains 14 residues.

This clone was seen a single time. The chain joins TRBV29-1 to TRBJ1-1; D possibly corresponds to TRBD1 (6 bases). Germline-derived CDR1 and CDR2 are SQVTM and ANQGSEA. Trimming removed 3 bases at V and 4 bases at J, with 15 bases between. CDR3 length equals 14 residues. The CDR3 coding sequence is TGCAGCGTTGATTTCAGGGGAGTGGGCACTGAAGCTTTCTTT. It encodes CSVDFRGVGTEAFF.

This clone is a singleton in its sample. This CDR3 is CSASRTQNTEAFF. The CDR3 DNA sequence: TGCAGTGCTAGTAGGACACAGAACACTGAAGCTTTCTTT. The rearrangement links TRBV20-1 to TRBJ1-1; possible D gene TRBD1, 5 bases. V gave up 3 bases and J gave up 1 base, with 9 bases separating them. The germline V gene encodes CDR1 DFQATT and CDR2 SNEGSKA (reference sequence). The CDR3 extends over 13 amino acids.

CDR3 DNA sequence: TGTGCCAGCTCACCAGTTAGGGGCGAGCAGTACTTC. Protein product: CASSPVRGEQYF. This chain connects TRBV18 to TRBJ2-7; maybe TRBD1 (5 bases). The CDR3 spans 12 residues. Deletions cut 2 bases from V and 6 bases from J, with 8 bases between. Germline V gene lookup returns CDR1 KGHSH and CDR2 LQKENI.